Listed below are T cell receptor beta chains from one sample, sequenced in a study of identical twins. TCRdb re-analysed the 5' RACE reads in MiXCR, keeping a single row per CDR3 protein. This sample has about 790,000 distinct CDR3 sequences, with 18% found just once. The same sample was also used in a study of T cells expressing NK-cell markers.

The sample comprised PBMCs. Receptor source: a young woman in good health. CDR3s include the opening cysteine and the closing phenylalanine or tryptophan. Each record gives: J gene, D gene, clone size, V gene, CDR3 length, CDR3 protein, CDR3 DNA. D genes are given only for firm matches. Rows give clone size only sometimes, using once, few, many, or a class for an expanded clone.

TRBJ1-1	TRBD1	NA	TRBV10-1	13	CASRTGSGTEAFF	TGCGCCAGCAGGACAGGGTCCGGCACTGAAGCTTTCTTT
TRBJ2-1	TRBD2	NA	TRBV10-3	15	CAISASSGGYNEQFF	TGTGCCATCAGTGCGTCTAGCGGGGGGTACAATGAGCAGTTCTTC
TRBJ2-4	TRBD1	NA	TRBV15	13	CATSRTGEHSKYF	TGTGCCACCAGCAGGACAGGGGAGCATTCAAAGTACTTC
TRBJ2-5	NA	NA	TRBV7-8	16	CASSLNVGGVQETQYF	TGTGCCAGCAGCTTGAACGTGGGCGGGGTCCAAGAGACCCAGTACTTC
TRBJ2-7	NA	NA	TRBV20-1	11	CSARQVDEQYF	TGCAGTGCCAGACAGGTCGACGAGCAGTACTTC
TRBJ2-3	TRBD2	NA	TRBV6-6	13	CASREKERGEQYF	TGTGCCAGCAGGGAAAAGGAGCGGGGGGAGCAGTATTTT
TRBJ2-1	TRBD2	few	TRBV29-1	13	CSVEGSTGGRQFF	TGCAGCGTTGAAGGGTCTACGGGCGGGAGGCAGTTCTTC
TRBJ2-1	NA	few	TRBV5-5	15	CASSFRLEAYNEQFF	TGTGCCAGCAGCTTTCGACTGGAAGCTTACAATGAGCAGTTCTTC
TRBJ2-7	TRBD2	NA	TRBV20-1	13	CSAKSSGSHEQYF	TGCAGTGCCAAATCTAGCGGGAGCCACGAGCAGTACTTC
TRBJ1-3	NA	NA	TRBV7-6	13	CASRRDQGTTIYF	TGTGCCAGCAGACGGGACCAAGGGACGACCATATATTTT
TRBJ2-7	TRBD1	NA	TRBV15	13	CATSRDLMDREYF	TGTGCCACCAGCAGAGATCTAATGGACAGGGAGTACTTC
TRBJ1-5	TRBD1	NA	TRBV6-1	15	CASSASGTGHQPQHF	TGTGCCAGCAGTGCCTCCGGGACAGGGCATCAGCCCCAGCATTTT
TRBJ2-3	TRBD2	few	TRBV2	13	CAWTSGATDTQYF	TGTGCCTGGACTAGCGGGGCCACAGATACGCAGTATTTT
TRBJ2-3	NA	once	TRBV7-7	13	CASSHVPADTQYF	TGTGCCAGCAGCCACGTACCTGCAGATACGCAGTATTTT
TRBJ2-7	NA	few	TRBV5-1	14	CASSRQQSSYEQYF	TGCGCCAGCAGCAGACAGCAAAGCTCCTACGAGCAGTACTTC
TRBJ1-6	NA	many	TRBV20-1	14	CSAEQGYSNSPLHF	TGCAGTGCCGAGCAGGGGTATTCAAATTCACCCCTCCACTTT
TRBJ1-5	NA	few	TRBV5-5	14	CASSFVTDNQPQHF	TGTGCCAGCAGCTTTGTGACGGACAATCAGCCCCAGCATTTT
TRBJ2-7	TRBD2	NA	TRBV20-1	12	CSAFSGSKEQYF	TGCAGTGCTTTTAGCGGGAGTAAAGAGCAGTACTTC
TRBJ1-2	NA	NA	TRBV20-1	13	CSGLLSGSAGYTF	TGCAGTGGACTACTCTCAGGGAGCGCTGGCTACACCTTC
TRBJ2-3	TRBD2	few	TRBV9	18	CASSLRDTGTSAPDTQYF	TGTGCCAGCAGCCTCCGAGATACCGGGACTAGCGCCCCAGATACGCAGTATTTT
TRBJ2-1	NA	many	TRBV5-1	14	CASSLLSSYNEQFF	TGCGCCAGCAGCTTGCTCAGCTCCTACAATGAGCAGTTCTTC
TRBJ2-1	NA	NA	TRBV27	16	CASSPLDSSSYNEQFF	TGTGCCAGCAGTCCACTGGACAGTAGCTCCTACAATGAGCAGTTCTTC
TRBJ2-3	TRBD2	NA	TRBV12-3/TRBV12-4	16	CASSWDSGGRTDTQYF	TGTGCCAGCAGTTGGGATAGCGGGGGACGCACAGATACGCAGTATTTT
TRBJ2-7	TRBD2	few	TRBV10-3	12	CAISAGGRWQYF	TGTGCCATCTCGGCGGGGGGCCGGTGGCAGTACTTC
TRBJ2-4	NA	NA	TRBV5-6	14	CASSFRVGINIQYF	TGTGCCAGCAGCTTTCGGGTAGGGATAAACATTCAGTACTTC
TRBJ1-5	TRBD1	NA	TRBV6-1	16	CASRRTGVGSNQPQHF	TGTGCCAGCAGGCGCACAGGGGTTGGGAGCAATCAGCCCCAGCATTTT
TRBJ2-3	NA	few	TRBV6-5	13	CASSRTGGVTQYF	TGTGCCAGCAGCCGAACGGGGGGCGTTACGCAGTATTTT
TRBJ1-2	NA	few	TRBV6-2/TRBV6-3	14	CASRSSGEDYGYTF	TGTGCCAGCAGATCTTCGGGGGAAGACTATGGCTACACCTTC
TRBJ2-1	NA	NA	TRBV13	12	CASSLEVGEEFF	TGTGCCAGCAGCTTAGAGGTGGGAGAGGAGTTCTTC
TRBJ2-1	NA	NA	TRBV3-1	16	CASSQEGRGSYNEQFF	TGTGCCAGCAGCCAAGAGGGTCGTGGGTCCTACAATGAGCAGTTCTTC
TRBJ2-7	TRBD2	many	TRBV20-1	13	CSARREATYEQYF	TGCAGTGCTCGGCGGGAGGCAACCTACGAGCAGTACTTC
TRBJ2-5	NA	NA	TRBV20-1	14	CSAPTSAGQETQYF	TGCAGTGCTCCAACCTCGGCAGGACAAGAGACCCAGTACTTC
TRBJ2-5	NA	NA	TRBV9	14	CASSPWSGVETQYF	TGTGCCAGCAGCCCCTGGTCCGGGGTTGAGACCCAGTACTTC
TRBJ1-1	NA	NA	TRBV5-1	13	CASTVGPDTEAFF	TGCGCCAGCACCGTAGGGCCGGACACTGAAGCTTTCTTT
TRBJ2-7	NA	few	TRBV30	14	CAWSEGGAYYEQYF	TGTGCCTGGAGTGAAGGCGGGGCCTACTACGAGCAGTACTTC
TRBJ2-2	TRBD2	NA	TRBV12-3/TRBV12-4	18	CAISLITIAGAGTGELFF	TGTGCCATCAGTCTTATCACAATAGCGGGAGCGGGCACCGGGGAGCTGTTTTTT
TRBJ2-6	NA	NA	TRBV12-3/TRBV12-4	18	CASSVGAGVSSGANVLTF	TGTGCCAGCAGCGTGGGGGCAGGCGTCAGCTCTGGGGCCAACGTCCTGACTTTC
TRBJ2-3	TRBD2	NA	TRBV7-3	18	CASSLSATSGGPTDTQYF	TGTGCCAGCAGCTTAAGCGCGACTAGCGGGGGGCCCACAGATACGCAGTATTTT
TRBJ2-1	TRBD1	few	TRBV4-2	15	CASSQDGQGGDEQFF	TGTGCCAGCAGCCAAGATGGACAGGGGGGTGATGAGCAGTTCTTC
TRBJ2-3	NA	NA	TRBV20-1	12	CFGGPNTDTQYF	TGCTTCGGGGGCCCAAACACAGATACGCAGTATTTT
TRBJ2-5	NA	few	TRBV29-1	12	CSVERGGETQYF	TGCAGCGTTGAGAGGGGGGGAGAGACCCAGTACTTC
TRBJ2-1	TRBD1	NA	TRBV18	16	CASSPPGQGSRDEQFF	TGTGCCAGCTCACCCCCCGGACAGGGTAGTAGGGATGAGCAGTTCTTC
TRBJ2-1	NA	NA	TRBV12-3/TRBV12-4	14	CASSVSDSYNEQFF	TGTGCCAGCAGCGTATCGGACAGCTACAATGAGCAGTTCTTC
TRBJ2-7	TRBD1	NA	TRBV3-1	16	CASSRLSGQGSYEQYF	TGTGCCAGCAGCCGCCTCTCGGGACAGGGCTCCTACGAGCAGTACTTC
TRBJ1-2	NA	few	TRBV12-3/TRBV12-4	13	CASSFGPGLGYTF	NA